Below are 21 T cell receptor beta chains sequenced from a single sample in a study of a mutant IDH1 vaccine in newly diagnosed glioma. Noted time point: week 23, last vaccination. Each dose delivered 300 ug of mutant IDH1 20-mer peptide subcutaneously with imiquimod. These receptors are not linked to any known antigen. Clones were sequenced by immunoSEQ multiplex PCR, and TCRdb holds only the in-frame ones, with some missing. The profile shows roughly 74,000 clones, 65% to 90% of them singletons. This sample comprised PBMCs, obtained from a glioma patient whose treatment included an IDH1 peptide vaccine. Receptor source: a man aged 25 to 45 with glioma. Some clones in this sample may be carry-over from other donors' samples.

This chain uses TRBV5-8 with TRBJ2-1; 9 nucleotides line up with TRBD1. V was pared by 3 bases and J by 8 bases, with 6 bases of the junction left unmatched. The CDR3 totals 14 residues. In germline, CDR1 is SGHTS, CDR2 YDEGEE. The chain's CDR3 is CASSWWTGVDEQFF. The CDR3 region has the DNA TGTGCCAGCAGCTGGTGGACAGGGGTCGATGAGCAGTTCTTC.

This clone has more than one count but fewer than ten. J is TRBJ2-2 and V is TRBV7-9, with TRBD1 matching 8 bases. After removal of 3 bases from V and 6 bases from J, the junction contained 6 bases not matched to a gene. The CDR3 length is 15 residues. Germline V lookup: CDR1 SEHNR, CDR2 FQNEAQ (reference sequence). CDR3 coding DNA: TGTGCCAGCAGCTTCAACAGGGGGTTCGCCGGGGAGCTGTTTTTT. The encoded protein is CASSFNRGFAGELFF.

The chain couples TRBV19 to TRBJ2-5; TRBD2 aligns across 7 bases. The junction had 7 bases not matched to a gene; V was cut back by 7 bases and J by 2 bases. Germline CDR1 and CDR2: LNHDA and SQIVND (reference sequence). The CDR3 spans 14 residues. The CDR3 nucleotides are TGTGCCAGTATCCGGCTAGCGGTACAAGAGACCCAGTACTTC. This translates into CASIRLAVQETQYF.

The chain couples TRBV11-2 to TRBJ2-7; maybe TRBD1 (5 bases). Trimming took off 5 bases at V and 4 bases at J, with 12 bases between the two ends. The CDR3 extends over 13 amino acids. CDR1 and CDR2 (germline): SGHAT, FQNNGV. The chain's CDR3 is CASSPGQRYEQYF. The CDR3 bases are TGTGCCAGCAGCCCAGGACAAAGATACGAGCAGTACTTC.

This clone was counted between two and nine times. The chain recombines TRBV7-9 with TRBJ2-5, with 13 bases that match TRBD2. The V gene end was trimmed by 7 bases and the J gene end by 5 bases; junction bases not matched to a gene: 7. Germline CDR1 is SEHNR and CDR2 is FQNEAQ (reference sequence). CDR3 size: 15 residues. Written as DNA, the CDR3 is TGTGCCAGCAACCCGGGACTAGCGGGGCAGGAGACCCAGTACTTC. Its protein is CASNPGLAGQETQYF.

This clone was recorded only once. The V gene is TRBV11-2, the J gene TRBJ2-1; no firm D call. This CDR3 spans 10 amino acids. Germline CDR1 and CDR2: SGHAT and FQNNGV. V lost 2 bases and J 10 bases, leaving 3 bases between the germline ends. CDR3 protein: CASSLREQFF. CDR3 in DNA: TGTGCCAGCAGCTTAAGGGAGCAGTTCTTC. The whole variable domain, remainder taken from reference TRBV11-2 and TRBJ2-1, is EAGVAQSPRYKIIEKRQSVAFWCNPISGHATLYWYQQILGQGPKLLIQFQNNGVVDDSQLPKDRFSAERLKGVDSTLKIQPAKLEDSAVYLCASSLREQFFGPGTRLTVL.

The J gene is TRBJ2-3, the V gene TRBV4-2; D is possibly TRBD1 or TRBD2 (5 bases each). The germline CDR1 and CDR2 sequences are LGHNA and YNFKEQ. The germline V and J ends were trimmed by 1 base and 5 bases, with 10 bases remaining between them. The CDR3 contains 14 residues. The CDR3 here is CASSQVDGGDTQYF. The CDR3 DNA sequence: TGTGCCAGCAGCCAAGTGGATGGGGGAGATACGCAGTATTTT.

This chain uses TRBV10-3 with TRBJ1-3; tentatively, D is TRBD1 (5 bases). The CDR3 sequence is 14 residues long. V was clipped by 11 bases and J by 4 bases, with 18 bases between them. CDR1 is ENHRY, CDR2 SYGVKD, per germline. Written as DNA, the CDR3 is TGTGCCTCCCGGCGGGGCGAAGGAGGAAACACCATATATTTT. It specifies CASRRGEGGNTIYF.

The chain uses TRBV7-8 and TRBJ1-5; tentatively, D is TRBD1 (6 bases). V lost 4 bases, J lost 2 bases, and 15 bases lay in between. Germline V CDR1 and CDR2: SGHVS, FQNEAQ. The CDR3 length is 16 residues. CDR3 sequence (DNA): TGTGCCAGCAGCTCGGAACAGGGATTGGGCAATCAGCCCCAGCATTTT. This gives the protein CASSSEQGLGNQPQHF.

Regarding this clone: The same CDR3 arises from other DNA sequences in this sample as well. The chain recombines TRBV27 with TRBJ1-1; D is ambiguous. The CDR3 extends over 11 amino acids. Germline CDR1 MNHEY, CDR2 SMNVEV (reference sequence). The germline V and J ends were trimmed by 8 bases and 5 bases, with 9 bases remaining between them. In DNA, the CDR3 is TGTGCCAGCCAGACTGAGACTGAAGCTTTCTTT. Its translation: CASQTETEAFF.

The V call is TRBV28, the J call TRBJ1-4; tentative D call: TRBD1 (5 bases). The V and J ends lost 8 bases and 7 bases respectively, with 17 bases between them. The length of the CDR3 is 14 residues. Germline V CDR1 and CDR2: MDHEN, SYDVKM. The CDR3, as DNA: TGTGCCAGCTATGGGGCGGGGCGGACTGAAAAACTGTTTTTT. Protein: CASYGAGRTEKLFF.

The CDR3 region is CASSRTAYSYEQYF. The CDR3, as DNA: TGTGCCAGCAGCCGGACAGCTTACTCCTACGAGCAGTACTTC. The J gene is TRBJ2-7, the V gene TRBV7-2; TRBD1 is a possible D gene (6 bases). Germline V gene sequence: CDR1 SGHTA, CDR2 FQGNSA. V was trimmed by 5 bases and J by 0 bases, leaving 11 bases between them. This CDR3 spans 14 amino acids.

The chain uses TRBV21-1 and TRBJ2-5. TRBV21-1 is a known pseudogene. The CDR3 is 11 amino acids. This chain's CDR3 is CASSKVVPQYF. CDR3 in DNA: TGTGCCAGCAGCAAAGTGGTTCCCCAGTACTTC.

The chain couples TRBV5-5 to TRBJ1-4; D possibly corresponds to TRBD1 (6 bases). CDR1 is SGHKS and CDR2 is YYEKEE in the germline V gene (reference sequence). With 4 bases removed from V and 3 bases from J, the gap between germline ends came to 13 bases. The CDR3 extends over 15 amino acids. CDR3 amino acids: CASSRRGVPNEKLFF. For the CDR3, the DNA is TGTGCCAGCAGCCGGAGGGGGGTCCCTAATGAAAAACTGTTTTTT.

The rearrangement uses TRBV28 and TRBJ1-2; 8 nucleotides align to TRBD1. Trimming removed 6 bases from V and 5 bases from J; junction bases left unmatched: 8. The CDR3 contains 14 residues. Germline CDR1 and CDR2: MDHEN and SYDVKM. CDR3: CASRGGDRLYGYTF. CDR3 nucleotides: TGTGCCAGCAGGGGGGGGGACAGGCTTTATGGCTACACCTTC.

This clone was seen only once. The chain has TRBV2 and TRBJ2-1; 8 bases agree with TRBD1. Losses at the gene ends were 10 bases for V and 6 bases for J; bases not matched to a gene: 14. In germline, CDR1 is SNHLY, CDR2 FYNNEI. CDR3 length: 15 residues. The DNA of the CDR3 is TGTGCCACAGGCCGAACCGGGACAGGTCTCAATGAGCAGTTCTTC. As protein: CATGRTGTGLNEQFF.

The rearrangement links TRBV30 to TRBJ2-7; D possibly corresponds to TRBD2 (6 bases). Per germline, CDR1 GTSNPN and CDR2 SVGIG (reference sequence). V was clipped by 3 bases and J by 4 bases, with 10 bases between them. This CDR3 has 12 amino acids. In nucleotides, the CDR3 is TGTGCCTGGAGCCTGGGACTTTACGAGCAGTACTTC. As protein: CAWSLGLYEQYF. Together with reference TRBV30 and TRBJ2-7, the CDR3 gives the full variable domain: SQTIHQWPATLVQPVGSPLSLECTVEGTSNPNLYWYRQAAGRGLQLLFYSVGIGQISSEVPQNLSASRPQDRQFILSSKKLLLSDSGFYLCAWSLGLYEQYFGPGTRLTVT.

The chain links TRBV9 to TRBJ1-4; perhaps TRBD1 as D (6 bases). The CDR3 sequence is 16 residues long. The germline CDR1 and CDR2 sequences are SGDLS and YYNGEE. Trimming cost V 2 bases and J 0 bases, with 11 bases left between them. The CDR3 reads CASSVLGTTTNEKLFF. In DNA form, the CDR3 reads TGTGCCAGCAGCGTCCTCGGGACAACAACTAATGAAAAACTGTTTTTT.

V and J are TRBV9 and TRBJ1-3; possibly TRBD1 for D (5 bases). The CDR3 consists of 15 residues. Trimming shortened V by 3 bases and J by 0 bases, and 10 bases separated the two germline ends. Germline V gives CDR1 SGDLS, CDR2 YYNGEE. The CDR3 protein is CASSAGRDSGNTIYF. The CDR3 DNA reads TGTGCCAGCAGCGCAGGGAGAGACTCTGGAAACACCATATATTTT.

V gene TRBV6-1 combines with J gene TRBJ1-6; possibly TRBD1 for D (5 bases). This CDR3 region has 14 residues. Germline V lookup: CDR1 MNHNS, CDR2 SASEGT. Trimming removed 2 bases at V and 7 bases at J, with 9 bases between. Written as DNA, the CDR3 is TGTGCCAGCAGTGAAATGGGGGGAAATTCACCCCTCCACTTT. Amino acid sequence: CASSEMGGNSPLHF.

The V call is TRBV2, the J call TRBJ1-5, with TRBD1 as a possible D gene (5 bases). Trimming took 4 bases from V and 6 from J, leaving 13 bases between them. This CDR3 spans 14 amino acids. CDR1 is SNHLY, CDR2 FYNNEI, per germline. In DNA form, the CDR3 reads TGTGCCAGCAGTGGGCAGGGTCGAAGTCAGCCCCAGCATTTT. Encoded protein: CASSGQGRSQPQHF.